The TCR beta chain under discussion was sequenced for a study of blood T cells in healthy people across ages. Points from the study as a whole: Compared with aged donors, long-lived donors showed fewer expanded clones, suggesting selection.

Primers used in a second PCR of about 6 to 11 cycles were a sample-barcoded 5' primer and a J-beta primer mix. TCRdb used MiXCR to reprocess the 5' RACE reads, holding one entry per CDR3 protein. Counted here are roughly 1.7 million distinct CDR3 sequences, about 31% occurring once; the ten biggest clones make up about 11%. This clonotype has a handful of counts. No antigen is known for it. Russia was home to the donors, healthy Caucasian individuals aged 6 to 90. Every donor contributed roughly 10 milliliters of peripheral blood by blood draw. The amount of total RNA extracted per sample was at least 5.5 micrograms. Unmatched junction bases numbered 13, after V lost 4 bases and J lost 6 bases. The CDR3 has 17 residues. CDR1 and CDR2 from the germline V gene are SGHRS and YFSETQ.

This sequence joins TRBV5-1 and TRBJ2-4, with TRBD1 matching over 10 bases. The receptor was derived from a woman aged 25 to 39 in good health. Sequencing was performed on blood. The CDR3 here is CASSTNGQGGYGNIQYF. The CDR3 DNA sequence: TGCGCCAGCAGCACGAACGGACAGGGGGGATACGGAAACATTCAGTACTTC.